This T cell receptor (beta chain) came from a study of blood T cell repertoires in COVID-19. The wider study: Material from acute and convalescent COVID-19 was sourced from the United States, Italy and Spain. Nucleic acid was either cDNA or gDNA, and it came from T cells, B-cell-depleted T cells, or PBMCs.

This clone was picked up a small number of times. Authors' methods: Amplifying reference gene primers gave estimates of nucleated cell counts. TCRdb's copy holds only in-frame clones and misses some; the assay was immunoSEQ multiplex PCR. V and J calls and clone size are copied from that table; D and trimming were computed from the DNA. The data show roughly 27,000 clones, roughly 88% seen once. This CDR3 region has 15 residues. Trimming removed 0 bases from V and 7 bases from J, with 10 bases in between. CDR1 is WNHNN, CDR2 SYGVQD, per germline (reference sequence). The chain couples TRBV10-1 to TRBJ1-6, with a possible D match to TRBD1 (6 bases). The TCR originated in a human donor in a cohort sampled during active COVID-19. Sequenced: peripheral blood. As DNA, the CDR3 is TGCGCCAGCAGTGAGTCGAGGACAGAAAATTCACCCCTCCACTTT. Amino acids: CASSESRTENSPLHF.